This record looks at one T cell receptor beta chain sequence and its context. Germline values: CDR1 MNHEY, CDR2 SMNVEV (reference sequence). The CDR3 covers 12 residues. V lost 3 bases and J 7 bases, leaving 6 bases between the germline ends. This sample is drawn from a study of shared clonotypes between healthy human individuals. Study details: Plates per donor: three CD4 naive, three CD4 memory, two CD8 naive, one CD8 memory.

The healthy adult donors were HIV-negative and reported no recent acute infections or vaccinations. Division of CD4+ cells produced a CD45RA+ naive subset and a CD45RA-negative memory subset. Splitting of each subset's genomic DNA was done evenly across several immunoSEQ plates. Produced via immunoSEQ multiplex PCR; TCRdb's table is partial and in-frame only. Of more than 2,000,000 clones in the sample, roughly nine tenths were seen once. The clonotype was recovered from a man younger than 35 in good health. The material sequenced was naive CD4+ T cells sorted from blood. Subset in this sample: CD45RA+ positively selected. The chain uses TRBV27 and TRBJ2-2; D unresolved. DNA of the CDR3: TGTGCCAGCAGTTTCCTTTACGGGGAGCTGTTTTTT. Translating it yields CASSFLYGELFF.